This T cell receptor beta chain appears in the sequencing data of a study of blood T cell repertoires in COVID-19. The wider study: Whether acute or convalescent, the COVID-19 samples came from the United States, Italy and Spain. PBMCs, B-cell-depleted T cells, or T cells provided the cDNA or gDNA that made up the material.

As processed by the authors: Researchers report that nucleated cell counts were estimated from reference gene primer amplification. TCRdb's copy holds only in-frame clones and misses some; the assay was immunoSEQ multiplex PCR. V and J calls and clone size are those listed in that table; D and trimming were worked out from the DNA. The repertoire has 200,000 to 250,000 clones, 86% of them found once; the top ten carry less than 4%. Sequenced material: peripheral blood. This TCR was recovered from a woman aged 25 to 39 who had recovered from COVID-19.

The CDR3 sequence is CASSETGGSYNEQFF. The CDR3 DNA reads as TGTGCCAGCAGCGAAACAGGGGGCTCCTACAATGAGCAGTTCTTC. The chain employs TRBV9 and TRBJ2-1; 8 bases line up with TRBD1. The CDR3 spans 15 residues. The V gene end was trimmed by 3 bases and the J gene end by 0 bases; junction bases not matched to a gene: 2. Germline lookup yields CDR1 SGDLS and CDR2 YYNGEE.